This T cell receptor (beta chain) was obtained from a study of CXCR3-negative and CXCR3-positive naive CD8 T cells. Per CD8+ T cell subset, triplicate sorts of 300,000 cells each were done. The CDR3 totals 15 residues. CDR1 is SGHKS, CDR2 YYEKEE, per germline (reference sequence). Whole-study findings and limits: Naive subsets expressed similar surface CD5; TRB CDR3 features served to infer TCR strength.

The libraries of TRB cDNA were constructed through 5' RACE using UMI labels. From the 5' RACE reads, TCRdb lists one entry per CDR3 protein and no DNA. The sample totals approximately 66,000 distinct CDR3 sequences. Comments on this clonotype: The antigen remains unidentified.

This clonotype was sampled from a human donor in good health. Some clones in this sample may be carry-over from other donors' samples. The chain uses TRBV5-5 and TRBJ2-2. The sequencing input was naive CXCR3- CD8+ T cells from blood. Indicated subset: CD45RO-CCR7+CD27+CD95- naive CD8+ T cells lacking CXCR3 (TNR3-). The CDR3 reads CASSLDADPTGELFF. The whole variable domain, remainder taken from reference TRBV5-5 and TRBJ2-2, is DAGVTQSPTHLIKTRGQQVTLRCSPISGHKSVSWYQQVLGQGPQFIFQYYEKEERGRGNFPDRFSARQFPNYSSELNVNALLLGDSALYLCASSLDADPTGELFFGEGSRLTVL.